Reported below is one TCR beta chain. No antigen is known for it. V was pared by 6 bases and J by 0 bases, with 18 bases between. Germline V gene lookup returns CDR1 DFQATT and CDR2 SNEGSKA (reference sequence). The CDR3 runs to 16 residues. The sample belongs to a study of CD8 T cells in ankylosing spondylitis. Overall study findings and caveats: Disease-linked clones bore a CD8+ phenotype and were relatively rare in peripheral blood. Earlier studies detected some motif variants in reactive arthritis synovial fluid and blood. What seemed typical of ankylosing spondylitis blood was a TCR beta motif built from several highly homologous variants.

MiXCR, applied by TCRdb to the 5' RACE reads, yields one record per CDR3 protein. The sample consists of about 360,000 distinct CDR3 sequences, 20% to 25% of them appearing once. The chain uses TRBV20-1 and TRBJ2-1; TRBD2 might be the D (6 bases). This TCR was sampled from a male donor with ankylosing spondylitis or in good health (not recorded which). The specimen sequenced was blood, either unsorted or a sorted T cell fraction (not recorded which). This CDR3 reads CSAHNPGGSSYNEQFF. CDR3 nucleotide sequence: TGCAGTGCCCACAACCCCGGGGGAAGCTCCTACAATGAGCAGTTCTTC.